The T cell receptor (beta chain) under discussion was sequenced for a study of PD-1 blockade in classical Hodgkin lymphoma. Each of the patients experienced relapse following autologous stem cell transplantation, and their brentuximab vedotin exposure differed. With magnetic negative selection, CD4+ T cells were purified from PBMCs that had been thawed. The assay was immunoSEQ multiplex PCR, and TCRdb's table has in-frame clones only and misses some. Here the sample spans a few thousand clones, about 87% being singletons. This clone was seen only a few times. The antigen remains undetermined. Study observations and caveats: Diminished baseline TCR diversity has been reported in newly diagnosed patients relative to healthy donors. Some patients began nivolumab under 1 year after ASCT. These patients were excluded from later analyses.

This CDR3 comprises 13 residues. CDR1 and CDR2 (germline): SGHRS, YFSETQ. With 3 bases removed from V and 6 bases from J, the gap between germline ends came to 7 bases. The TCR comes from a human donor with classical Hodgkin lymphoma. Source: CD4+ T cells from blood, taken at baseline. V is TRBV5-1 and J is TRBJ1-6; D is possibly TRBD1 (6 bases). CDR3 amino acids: CASSSDSNSPLHF. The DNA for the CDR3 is TGCGCCAGCAGCTCGGACAGTAATTCACCCCTCCACTTT.